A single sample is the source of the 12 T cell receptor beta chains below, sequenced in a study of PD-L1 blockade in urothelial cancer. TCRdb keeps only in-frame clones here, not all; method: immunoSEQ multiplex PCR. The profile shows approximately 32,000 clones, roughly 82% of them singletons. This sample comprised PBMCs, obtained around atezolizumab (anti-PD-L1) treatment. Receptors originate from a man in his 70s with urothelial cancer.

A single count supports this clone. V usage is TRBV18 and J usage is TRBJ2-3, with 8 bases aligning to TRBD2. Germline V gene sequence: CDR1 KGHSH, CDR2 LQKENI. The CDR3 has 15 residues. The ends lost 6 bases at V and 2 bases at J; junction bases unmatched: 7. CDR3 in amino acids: CASSFWRGDTDTQYF. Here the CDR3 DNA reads TGTGCCAGCTCCTTCTGGCGGGGGGACACAGATACGCAGTATTTT.

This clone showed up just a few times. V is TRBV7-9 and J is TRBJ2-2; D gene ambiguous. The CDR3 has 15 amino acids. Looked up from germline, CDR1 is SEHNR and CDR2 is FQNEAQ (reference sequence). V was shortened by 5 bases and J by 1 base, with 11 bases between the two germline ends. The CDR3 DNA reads TGTGCCAGCAGCCTAATCACCAAGAACACCGGGGAGCTGTTTTTT. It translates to CASSLITKNTGELFF.

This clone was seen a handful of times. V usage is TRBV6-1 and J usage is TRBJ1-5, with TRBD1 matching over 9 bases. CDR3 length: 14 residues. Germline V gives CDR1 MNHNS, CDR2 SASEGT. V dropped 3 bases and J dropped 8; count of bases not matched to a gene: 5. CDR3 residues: CASSERTGEKPQHF. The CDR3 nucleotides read TGTGCCAGCAGTGAGAGGACAGGGGAAAAGCCCCAGCATTTT.

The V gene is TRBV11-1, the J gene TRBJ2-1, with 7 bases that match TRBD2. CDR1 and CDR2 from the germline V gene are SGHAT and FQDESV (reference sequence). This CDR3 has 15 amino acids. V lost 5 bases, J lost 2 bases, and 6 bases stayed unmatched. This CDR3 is CASSRSGTTYNEQFF. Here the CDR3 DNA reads TGTGCCAGCAGCAGGTCAGGGACTACCTACAATGAGCAGTTCTTC.

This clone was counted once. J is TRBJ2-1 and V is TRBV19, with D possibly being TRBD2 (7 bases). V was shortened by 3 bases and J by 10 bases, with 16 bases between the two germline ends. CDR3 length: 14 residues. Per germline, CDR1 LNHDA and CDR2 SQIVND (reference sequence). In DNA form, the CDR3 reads TGTGCCAGTAGTATGCCCAGCGGGACATCAGAGCAGTTCTTC. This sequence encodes CASSMPSGTSEQFF.

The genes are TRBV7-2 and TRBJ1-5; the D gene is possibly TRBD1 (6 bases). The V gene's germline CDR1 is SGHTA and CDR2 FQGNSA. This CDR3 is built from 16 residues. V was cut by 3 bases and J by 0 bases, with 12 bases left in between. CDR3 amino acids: CASSFGRGYSNQPQHF. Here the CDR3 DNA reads TGTGCCAGCAGCTTCGGCAGGGGTTATAGCAATCAGCCCCAGCATTTT.

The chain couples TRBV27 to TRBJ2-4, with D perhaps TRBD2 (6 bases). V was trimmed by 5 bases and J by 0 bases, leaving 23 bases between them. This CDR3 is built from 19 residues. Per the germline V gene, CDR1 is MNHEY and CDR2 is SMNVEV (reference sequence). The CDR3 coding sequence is TGTGCCAGCAGTCCTTTGACTAGTCGTGAGATACTAGCCAAAAACATTCAGTACTTC. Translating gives CASSPLTSREILAKNIQYF.

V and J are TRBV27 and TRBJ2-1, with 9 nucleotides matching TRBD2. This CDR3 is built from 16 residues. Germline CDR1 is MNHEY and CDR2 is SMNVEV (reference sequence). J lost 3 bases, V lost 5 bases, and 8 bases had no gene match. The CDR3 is CASSLIAGVNYNEQFF. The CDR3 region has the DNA TGTGCCAGCAGTCTAATAGCGGGGGTGAACTACAATGAGCAGTTCTTC.

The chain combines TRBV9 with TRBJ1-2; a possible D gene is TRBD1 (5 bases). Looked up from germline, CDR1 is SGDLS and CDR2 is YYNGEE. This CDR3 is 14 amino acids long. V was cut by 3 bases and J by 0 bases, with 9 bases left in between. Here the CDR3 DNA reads TGTGCCAGCAGCGCGGGACTAACTAACTATGGCTACACCTTC. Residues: CASSAGLTNYGYTF.

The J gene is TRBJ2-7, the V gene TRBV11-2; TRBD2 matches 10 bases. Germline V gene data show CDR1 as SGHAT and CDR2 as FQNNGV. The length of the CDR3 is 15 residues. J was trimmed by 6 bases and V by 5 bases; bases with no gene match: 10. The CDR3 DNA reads TGTGCCAGCAGCCCCCAACTAGCGGGGACAACCGAGCAGTACTTC. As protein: CASSPQLAGTTEQYF.

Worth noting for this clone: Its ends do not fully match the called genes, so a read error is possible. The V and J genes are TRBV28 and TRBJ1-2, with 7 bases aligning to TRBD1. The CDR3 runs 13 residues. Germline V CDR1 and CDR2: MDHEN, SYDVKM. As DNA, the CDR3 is TGTGCCAGCAGTCTCCCGGACAGGCCTTATACCTCCTTC. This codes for CASSLPDRPYTSF.

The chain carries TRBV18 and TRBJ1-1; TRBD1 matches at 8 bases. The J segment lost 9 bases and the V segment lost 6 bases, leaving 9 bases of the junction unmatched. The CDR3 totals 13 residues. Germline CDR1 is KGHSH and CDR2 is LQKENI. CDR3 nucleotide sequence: TGTGCCAGCTCCCTCCGGGACAGGACTCAAGCTTTCTTT. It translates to CASSLRDRTQAFF.